This T cell receptor beta chain was recorded in a study of T cells in Graves' hyperthyroidism and ophthalmopathy. The germline V gene has CDR1 MNHNY and CDR2 SVGAGI (reference sequence). Trimming removed 0 bases from V and 3 bases from J, with 8 bases in between. CDR3 length: 15 amino acids. This clonotype came up a few times. Its antigen is as yet unknown. Using RNA transcripts as the source, TCR beta CDR3 regions were amplified. HTBI primers were used for first-round RT-PCR of the TCR CDR3. Each CDR3 protein is one row after TCRdb ran MiXCR on the multiplex PCR reads. Altogether about 720,000 distinct CDR3 sequences are present, roughly 15% being singletons, with the ten largest covering around 7.7%. The study's findings and limits: Most thyroid clonotypes that were expanded above 0.001 also turned up in blood.

The specimen was blood. This sequence joins TRBV6-6 and TRBJ1-4; D may be TRBD1 (6 bases). This clonotype originated in a man aged 18 to 29 with Graves' hyperthyroidism. Here the CDR3 DNA reads TGTGCCAGCAGTTACTCCGACAGGCCTAATGAAAAACTGTTTTTT. Encoded protein: CASSYSDRPNEKLFF.